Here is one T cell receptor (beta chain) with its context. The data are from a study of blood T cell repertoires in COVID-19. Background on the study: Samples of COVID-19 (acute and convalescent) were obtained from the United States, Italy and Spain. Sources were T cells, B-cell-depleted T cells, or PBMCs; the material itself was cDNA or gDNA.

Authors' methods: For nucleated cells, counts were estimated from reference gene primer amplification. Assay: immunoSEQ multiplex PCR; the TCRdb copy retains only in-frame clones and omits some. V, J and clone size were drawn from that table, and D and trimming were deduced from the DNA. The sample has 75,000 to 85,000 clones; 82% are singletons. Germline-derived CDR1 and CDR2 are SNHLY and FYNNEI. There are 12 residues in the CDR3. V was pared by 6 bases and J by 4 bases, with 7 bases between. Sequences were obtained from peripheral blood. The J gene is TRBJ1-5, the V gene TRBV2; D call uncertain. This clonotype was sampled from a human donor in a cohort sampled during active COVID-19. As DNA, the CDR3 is TGTGCCAGCAGGGCCTCTAATCAGCCCCAGCATTTT. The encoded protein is CASRASNQPQHF.